Shown below are 16 T cell receptor beta chains from a single sample sequenced in a study of CXCR3-negative and CXCR3-positive naive CD8 T cells. 5' RACE with UMI labels generated the TRB cDNA libraries. Each CDR3 protein gets one entry in TCRdb, which reprocessed the 5' RACE reads and gives no DNA. The listing contains about 110,000 distinct CDR3 sequences. Their specific antigens are unknown. Whole-study results and caveats: Researchers report that CXCR3-positive naive cells carry more hydrophobic TRB CDR3s than CXCR3-negative naive cells.

The sample taken for sequencing was naive CXCR3+ CD8+ T cells from blood. Subset in this sample: CD45RO-CCR7+CD27+CD95- naive CD8+ T cells expressing CXCR3 (TNR3+). These receptors were taken from a human donor in good health. Some clones in this sample may be carry-over from other donors' samples.

The chain recombines TRBV9 with TRBJ1-5. The CDR3 sequence is 14 residues long. Per germline, CDR1 SGDLS and CDR2 YYNGEE. CDR3 residues: CASSVGQPNQPQHF.

The V call is TRBV2, the J call TRBJ1-1. Germline V gene data show CDR1 as SNHLY and CDR2 as FYNNEI. The CDR3 is 13 amino acids. This CDR3 is CASMTPPNTEAFF.

The chain combines TRBV29-1 with TRBJ2-1. CDR1 is SQVTM and CDR2 is ANQGSEA in the germline V gene. The CDR3 length is 11 residues. CDR3 loop: CSVVVNNEQFF.

The chain is built from TRBV6-6 and TRBJ2-7; TCRdb outputs TRBD1, but without DNA this stays unchecked. The CDR3 is 13 residues long. Germline assignment: CDR1 MNHNY and CDR2 SVGAGI (reference sequence). CDR3 in amino acids: CASTPGQGSEQYF.

This chain connects TRBV20-1 to TRBJ2-7; the D call from TCRdb, TRBD1, cannot be confirmed without DNA. Germline V gene lookup returns CDR1 DFQATT and CDR2 SNEGSKA (reference sequence). The CDR3 contains 14 residues. The CDR3 loop is CSAMDRDISYEQYF.

This chain connects TRBV4-1 to TRBJ1-1. Per germline, CDR1 MGHRA and CDR2 YSYEKL. CDR3 length: 13 residues. CDR3 sequence: CASYGLMNTEAFF.

The V and J genes are TRBV4-3 and TRBJ2-3; TCRdb reports TRBD1, a call that lacks DNA to check it against. The CDR3 consists of 16 residues. CDR1 LGHNA and CDR2 YSLEER come from the germline V gene. The CDR3 reads CASSQTAGTGQDTQYF.

The chain is built from TRBV20-1 and TRBJ2-1; the D call from TCRdb, TRBD2, cannot be confirmed without DNA. Looked up from germline, CDR1 is DFQATT and CDR2 is SNEGSKA (reference sequence). There are 16 residues in the CDR3. CDR3: CSARELAGERYNEQFF.

CDR3: CASSLDPRGYYEQYF. The chain employs TRBV7-6 and TRBJ2-7; TCRdb picks TRBD2, but there is no DNA to check that call. The CDR3 runs 15 residues. In germline, CDR1 is SGHVS, CDR2 FNYEAQ.

The genes are TRBV7-6 and TRBJ2-2; TCRdb's assignment of TRBD1 cannot be checked, as there is no DNA. The CDR3 has 13 residues. Germline V gene sequence: CDR1 SGHVS, CDR2 FNYEAQ. This CDR3 reads CAGGQGNTGELFF.

This chain joins TRBV23-1 and TRBJ2-1. TRBV23-1 is classed as an ORF, of uncertain function. CDR3 length equals 15 residues. The CDR3: CASSQSNRSVGEQFF.

The V and J genes are TRBV7-2 and TRBJ2-1; TCRdb proposes TRBD2, but this gene call is untestable without DNA. The CDR3 loop spans 16 amino acids. Germline V gives CDR1 SGHTA, CDR2 FQGNSA. CDR3: CASSWGLAGGGDEQFF.

The chain uses TRBV7-6 and TRBJ2-5; with no DNA, the TCRdb D assignment of TRBD1 cannot be verified. The CDR3 spans 15 residues. CDR1 is SGHVS, CDR2 FNYEAQ, per germline. CDR3 region: CASSPEGGLQETQYF.

The chain carries TRBV25-1 and TRBJ2-7; lacking DNA, the TRBD1 call made by TCRdb goes unchecked. This CDR3 has 14 residues. The germline V gene encodes CDR1 MGHDK and CDR2 SYGVNS. This CDR3 is CASSGRMGQYEQYF.

The chain carries TRBV19 and TRBJ2-7; the TRBD1 assignment by TCRdb is unverifiable without DNA. Germline loops: CDR1 LNHDA, CDR2 SQIVND (reference sequence). The CDR3 is 14 amino acids. This chain's CDR3 is CASSTGTEGDEQYF. Filled out from reference TRBV19 and TRBJ2-7, the complete variable domain reads DGGITQSPKYLFRKEGQNVTLSCEQNLNHDAMYWYRQDPGQGLRLIYYSQIVNDFQKGDIAEGYSVSREKKESFPLTVTSAQKNPTAFYLCASSTGTEGDEQYFGPGTRLTVT.

The chain carries TRBV7-9 and TRBJ1-4; TCRdb's D gene call, TRBD1, goes unchecked for lack of DNA. Germline CDR1 and CDR2: SEHNR and FQNEAQ (reference sequence). This CDR3 contains 14 residues. The CDR3 loop reads CASTPRQGNEKLFF.